This TCR beta chain appears in the sequencing data of a study of T-cell reconstitution after alpha-beta-depleted transplantation in children. Preparation of the TCRbeta library was carried out with unique molecular identifiers. TCRdb reprocessed the PCR reads with MiXCR, giving one entry per CDR3 protein. The sample lists roughly 52,000 distinct CDR3 sequences, under 6.5% occurring once. In its sample, this clonotype was seen many times. Its antigen remains unidentified. There are 14 residues in the CDR3. CDR1 and CDR2 from the germline V gene are KGHDR and SFDVKD. Trimming cost V 3 bases and J 5 bases, with 11 bases left between them. Broader study findings: It was newly produced T cells that mostly accounted for T-cell counts and diversity one year after transplant. It was reported that alpha-beta T cells came from several hundred expanded graft clones (about two months after transplant). Some patients' high day-60 TCRbeta diversity was attributed to recipient cells surviving conditioning.

The J gene is TRBJ2-3, the V gene TRBV24-1; D assignment may be TRBD1 or TRBD2 (5 bases each). The material sequenced was PBMCs, mostly from graft donor cells, taken 60 days after TCRalphabeta/CD19-depleted stem cell transplant. The sequence derives from a female patient aged 2-15 years who had a stem cell transplant for aplastic anemia, so the T cells may come from the graft donor. The CDR3, as DNA: TGTGCCACCAGTGATCGGGACCAGCGAGATACGCAGTATTTT. This gives the protein CATSDRDQRDTQYF.